This T cell receptor beta chain comes out of a study of graft-versus-host responses after intestinal transplantation. Overall study context: Recipients got multivisceral, liver-intestinal, or isolated intestinal transplants.

Concerning this clone itself: Its antigen is still unknown.

Germline lookup yields CDR1 MNHEY and CDR2 SMNVEV (reference sequence). The CDR3 contains 15 residues. V gave up 2 bases and J gave up 5 bases, with 13 bases separating them. The data were produced by immunoSEQ multiplex PCR, yet TCRdb's version contains in-frame clones alone and is incomplete. This sample has under 150,000 clones, with roughly nine tenths found just once. This chain links TRBV27 with TRBJ2-1; unclear D gene. This TCR came from a human donor who received an intestinal transplant. This sample comprised unstimulated CD4+ T cells sorted from spleen or lymph node cells, obtained before intestinal transplant. The CDR3 coding sequence is TGTGCCAGCAGTTTAAGCCCGCAGGCTAACAATGAGCAGTTCTTC. This gives the protein CASSLSPQANNEQFF.